These 6 T cell receptor beta chains share one sample of origin, sequenced in a study of T cells in tumors after PD-1 blockade (dated by TCRdb to the late 2010s). The time point label, read with the paper, signifies: before anti-PD-1 therapy. Library method: the immunoSEQ multiplex PCR assay. The immuneACCESS repertoire file appears here via TCRdb, limited to in-frame rearrangements. These files lack a portion of the clones; in checked studies, under half of the deficit traces to unresolved V genes, and the cause of the others is not known. Recorded for this sample are about 48,000 clones; around 85% of them occurred a single time. Just over 4% of the sample is in the top ten clones. The sequencing used PBMCs, collected before anti-PD-1 treatment. The receptor source for this set is a human donor with basal cell carcinoma.

The chain is built from TRBV3-1 (or the pseudogene TRBV3-2) and TRBJ2-1; 8 nucleotides align to TRBD2. The CDR3 extends over 18 amino acids. Germline lookup yields CDR1 LGHDT and CDR2 YNNKEL (reference sequence). With V trimmed by 0 bases and J by 5 bases, 12 bases remained unmatched. CDR3 in amino acids: CASSQEPPGGAVDNEQFF. The DNA for the CDR3 is TGTGCCAGCAGCCAAGAGCCACCCGGGGGGGCCGTCGACAATGAGCAGTTCTTC.

This chain joins TRBV18 and TRBJ1-6, with 8 bases aligning to TRBD1. The CDR3 runs to 16 residues. With V trimmed by 5 bases and J by 2 bases, 5 bases remained unmatched. The germline gives CDR1 KGHSH, CDR2 LQKENI. In DNA, the CDR3 is TGTGCCAGCTCAACGGGACAGGAGACCTATAATTCACCCCTCCACTTT. Its translation: CASSTGQETYNSPLHF.

The chain carries TRBV3-1 (or the pseudogene TRBV3-2) and TRBJ1-2; possibly TRBD1 for D (6 bases). This CDR3 spans 13 amino acids. The germline gives CDR1 LGHDT, CDR2 YNNKEL (reference sequence). V lost 4 bases and J 7 bases, leaving 13 bases between the germline ends. In nucleotides, the CDR3 is TGTGCCAGCAGCCGGGGGGGGCTTGGTGGCTACACCTTC. This encodes CASSRGGLGGYTF.

The J gene is TRBJ1-2, the V gene TRBV19; 8 positions agree with TRBD1. The CDR3 is 15 residues long. Germline V gene lookup returns CDR1 LNHDA and CDR2 SQIVND (reference sequence). J gave up 1 base and V 5 bases, and 6 bases lay outside the gene matches. CDR3 bases: TGTGCCAGTAGTGTCCTACAGGGGGTTAACTATGGCTACACCTTC. This translates into CASSVLQGVNYGYTF.

With regard to this clone: An end of the junction does not agree with germline; a read error may underlie this. J is TRBJ2-1 and V is TRBV3-1 (or the pseudogene TRBV3-2), with 8 bases aligning to TRBD2. This CDR3 has 13 residues. CDR1 LGHDT and CDR2 YNNKEL come from the germline V gene (reference sequence). The DNA for the CDR3 is TGTGCCAGCAGCCAAGAGGGACGGGGGGGCGGGGTCTTC. Amino acids: CASSQEGRGGGVF.

The gene calls are TRBV2 and TRBJ2-2; 7 bases align to TRBD1. The CDR3 is 14 amino acids. Germline CDR1 SNHLY, CDR2 FYNNEI. V lost 3 bases to trimming and J lost 5 bases; unmatched junction nucleotides: 3. Written as DNA, the CDR3 is TGTGCCAGCAGTGAGGGCAGGGGGACCGGGGAGCTGTTTTTT. Encoded protein: CASSEGRGTGELFF. Using reference TRBV2 and TRBJ2-2 for the parts outside the CDR3, the full variable domain is EPEVTQTPSHQVTQMGQEVILRCVPISNHLYFYWYRQILGQKVEFLVSFYNNEISEKSEIFDDQFSVERPDGSNFTLKIRSTKLEDSAMYFCASSEGRGTGELFFGEGSRLTVL.